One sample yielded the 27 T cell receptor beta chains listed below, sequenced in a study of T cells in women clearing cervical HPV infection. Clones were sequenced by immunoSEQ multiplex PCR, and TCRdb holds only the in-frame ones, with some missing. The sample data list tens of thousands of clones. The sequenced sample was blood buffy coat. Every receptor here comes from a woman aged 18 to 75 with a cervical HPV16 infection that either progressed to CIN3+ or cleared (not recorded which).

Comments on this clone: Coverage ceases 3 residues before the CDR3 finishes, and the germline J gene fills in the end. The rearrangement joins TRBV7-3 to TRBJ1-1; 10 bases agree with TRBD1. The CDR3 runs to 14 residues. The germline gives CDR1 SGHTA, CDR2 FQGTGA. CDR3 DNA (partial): TGTGCCAGCAGCCTTGGACAGGGGGAAGTCTGG. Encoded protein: CASSLGQGEVW. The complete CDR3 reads CASSLGQGEVWAFF.

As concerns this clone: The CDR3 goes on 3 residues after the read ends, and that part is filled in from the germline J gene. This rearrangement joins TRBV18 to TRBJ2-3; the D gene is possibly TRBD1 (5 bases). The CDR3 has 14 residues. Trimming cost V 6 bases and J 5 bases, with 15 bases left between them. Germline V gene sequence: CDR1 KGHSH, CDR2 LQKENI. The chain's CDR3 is CASSPGASQDTQYF. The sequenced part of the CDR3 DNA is TGTGCCAGCTCTCCTGGGGCCTCACAAGATACG.

CDR3 in amino acids: CSASEQGAYEQYF. CDR3 DNA, as far as it was read: TGCAGTGCTAGCGAACAGGGGGCCTACGAG. The chain couples TRBV20-1 to TRBJ2-7, with 8 bases fitting TRBD1. The read halts 3 residues ahead of the CDR3 end, with the missing end drawn from the germline J gene. Germline trimming cut 3 bases from V and 2 bases from J; bases unmatched to any gene: 3. This CDR3 has 13 amino acids. Germline V lookup: CDR1 DFQATT, CDR2 SNEGSKA (reference sequence).

The DNA read from the CDR3 is TGCGCCAGCAGCTTGAGTAGCGGGGCTCAAGAGACC. Encoded protein: CASSLSSGAQET. The CDR3, in full, reads CASSLSSGAQETQYF. The chain carries TRBV5-1 and TRBJ2-5; 8 bases map to TRBD2. Read data end 3 residues before the CDR3 end; the end is taken from the germline J gene. The CDR3 runs 15 residues. Germline V lookup: CDR1 SGHRS, CDR2 YFSETQ. V trimming: 1 base; J trimming: 2 bases; junction bases outside the gene matches: 4.

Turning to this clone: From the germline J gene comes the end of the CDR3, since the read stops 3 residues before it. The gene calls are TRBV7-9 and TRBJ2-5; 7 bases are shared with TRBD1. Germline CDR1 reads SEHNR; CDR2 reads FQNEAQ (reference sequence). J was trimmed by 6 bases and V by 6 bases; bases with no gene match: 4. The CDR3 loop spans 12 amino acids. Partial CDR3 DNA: TGTGCCAGCAGTTCGGGACAGAAGACC. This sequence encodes CASSSGQKT. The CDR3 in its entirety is CASSSGQKTQYF.

The covered CDR3 bases are TGTGCCAGCAGCTTGTTACAGAGGAGCACAGATACG. As protein: CASSLLQRSTDT. The full-length CDR3 reads as CASSLLQRSTDTQYF. This sequence joins TRBV5-6 and TRBJ2-3; D is unclear. The read ends 3 residues early relative to the CDR3; the germline J gene fills the gap. Germline V lookup: CDR1 SGHDT, CDR2 YYEEEE. The CDR3 runs 15 residues. With 1 base removed from V and 0 bases from J, the gap between germline ends came to 9 bases. Full variable domain (missing parts from reference TRBV5-6 and TRBJ2-3): DAGVTQSPTHLIKTRGQQVTLRCSPKSGHDTVSWYQQALGQGPQFIFQYYEEEERQRGNFPDRFSGHQFPNYSSELNVNALLLGDSALYLCASSLLQRSTDTQYFGPGTRLTVL.

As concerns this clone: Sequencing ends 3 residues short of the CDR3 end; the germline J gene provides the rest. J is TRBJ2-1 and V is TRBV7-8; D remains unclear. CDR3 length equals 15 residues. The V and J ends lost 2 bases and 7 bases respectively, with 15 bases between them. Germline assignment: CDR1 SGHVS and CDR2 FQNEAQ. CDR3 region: CASSLSDLGWNEQFF. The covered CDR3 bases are TGTGCCAGCAGCTTAAGTGATTTAGGGTGGAATGAG.

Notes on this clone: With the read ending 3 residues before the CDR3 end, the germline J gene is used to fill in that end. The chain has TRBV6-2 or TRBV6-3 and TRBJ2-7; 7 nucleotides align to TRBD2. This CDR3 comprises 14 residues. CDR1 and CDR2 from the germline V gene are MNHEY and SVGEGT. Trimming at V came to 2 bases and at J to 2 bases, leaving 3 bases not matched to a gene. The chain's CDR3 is CASSYMGGTYEQYF. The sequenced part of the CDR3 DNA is TGTGCCAGCAGTTACATGGGGGGGACCTACGAG.

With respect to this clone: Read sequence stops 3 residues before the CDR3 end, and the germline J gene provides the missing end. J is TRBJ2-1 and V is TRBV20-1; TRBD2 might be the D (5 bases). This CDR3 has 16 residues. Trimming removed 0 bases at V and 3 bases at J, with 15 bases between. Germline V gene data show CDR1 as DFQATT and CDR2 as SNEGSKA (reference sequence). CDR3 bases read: TGCAGTGCTAGAGATCCCCTCGGACTTAGCTACAATGAG. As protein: CSARDPLGLSYNE. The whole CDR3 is CSARDPLGLSYNEQFF.

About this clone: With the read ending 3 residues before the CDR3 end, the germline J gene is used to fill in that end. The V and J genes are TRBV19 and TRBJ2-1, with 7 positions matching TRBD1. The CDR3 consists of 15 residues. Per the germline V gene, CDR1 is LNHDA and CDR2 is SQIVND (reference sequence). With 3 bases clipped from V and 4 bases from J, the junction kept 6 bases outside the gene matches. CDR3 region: CASSMPGTVYNEQFF. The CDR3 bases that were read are TGTGCCAGTAGTATGCCCGGGACAGTGTACAATGAG. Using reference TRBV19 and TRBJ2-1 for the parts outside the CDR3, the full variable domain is DGGITQSPKYLFRKEGQNVTLSCEQNLNHDAMYWYRQDPGQGLRLIYYSQIVNDFQKGDIAEGYSVSREKKESFPLTVTSAQKNPTAFYLCASSMPGTVYNEQFFGPGTRLTVL.

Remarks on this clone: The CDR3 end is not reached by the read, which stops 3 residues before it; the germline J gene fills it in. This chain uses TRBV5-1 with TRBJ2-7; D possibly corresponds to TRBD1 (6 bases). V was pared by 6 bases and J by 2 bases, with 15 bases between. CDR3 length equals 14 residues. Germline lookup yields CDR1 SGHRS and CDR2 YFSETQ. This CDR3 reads CASTPWDTTYEQYF. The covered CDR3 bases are TGCGCCAGCACACCGTGGGACACTACCTACGAG.

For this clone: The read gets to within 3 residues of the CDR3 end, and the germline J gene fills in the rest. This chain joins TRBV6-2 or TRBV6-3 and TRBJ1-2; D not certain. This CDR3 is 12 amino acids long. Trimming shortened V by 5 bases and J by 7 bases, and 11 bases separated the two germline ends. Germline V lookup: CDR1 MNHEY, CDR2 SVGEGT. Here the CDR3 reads CASSLGLPGYTF. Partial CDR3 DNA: TGTGCCAGCAGTCTCGGACTGCCTGGC.

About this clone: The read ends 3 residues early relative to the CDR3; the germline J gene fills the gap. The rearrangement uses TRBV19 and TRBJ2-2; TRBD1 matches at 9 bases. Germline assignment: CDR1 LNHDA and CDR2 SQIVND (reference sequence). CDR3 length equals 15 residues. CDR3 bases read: TGTGCCAGTAGTATCGGGACAGGGAAGGGATCACCG. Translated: CASSIGTGKGSP. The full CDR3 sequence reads CASSIGTGKGSPLFF.

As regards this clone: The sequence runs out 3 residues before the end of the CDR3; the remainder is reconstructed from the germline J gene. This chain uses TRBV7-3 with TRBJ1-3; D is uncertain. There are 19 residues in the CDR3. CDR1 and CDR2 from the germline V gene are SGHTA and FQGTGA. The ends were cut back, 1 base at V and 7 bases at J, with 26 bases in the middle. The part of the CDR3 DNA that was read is TGTGCCAGCAGCTTAAAACCGCAGACATTTGGCGAAGTAGGGAACACC. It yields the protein CASSLKPQTFGEVGNT. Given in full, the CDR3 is CASSLKPQTFGEVGNTIYF.

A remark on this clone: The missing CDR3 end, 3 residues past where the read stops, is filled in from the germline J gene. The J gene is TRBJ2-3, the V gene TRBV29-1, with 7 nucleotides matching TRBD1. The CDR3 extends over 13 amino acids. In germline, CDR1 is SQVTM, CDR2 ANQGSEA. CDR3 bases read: TGCAGCGTTGCGACAGGGAACAATCAGCCG. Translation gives CSVATGNNQP. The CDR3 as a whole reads CSVATGNNQPQYF.

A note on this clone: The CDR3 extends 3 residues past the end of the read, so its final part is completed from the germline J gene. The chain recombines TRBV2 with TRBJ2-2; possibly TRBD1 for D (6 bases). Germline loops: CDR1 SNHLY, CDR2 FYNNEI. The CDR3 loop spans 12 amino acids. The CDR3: CASSEDRDRLFF. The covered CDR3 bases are TGTGCCAGCAGTGAAGACAGGGATCGG. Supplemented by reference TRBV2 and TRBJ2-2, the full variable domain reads EPEVTQTPSHQVTQMGQEVILRCVPISNHLYFYWYRQILGQKVEFLVSFYNNEISEKSEIFDDQFSVERPDGSNFTLKIRSTKLEDSAMYFCASSEDRDRLFFGEGSRLTVL.

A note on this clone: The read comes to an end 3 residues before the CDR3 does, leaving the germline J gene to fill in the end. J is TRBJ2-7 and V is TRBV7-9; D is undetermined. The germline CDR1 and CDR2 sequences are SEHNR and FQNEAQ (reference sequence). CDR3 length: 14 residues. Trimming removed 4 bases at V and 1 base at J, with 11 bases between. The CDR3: CASSSTAGSYEQYF. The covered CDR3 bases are TGTGCCAGCAGCTCAACGGCAGGATCCTACGAG. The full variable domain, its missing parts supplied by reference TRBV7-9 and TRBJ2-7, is DTGVSQNPRHKITKRGQNVTFRCDPISEHNRLYWYRQTLGQGPEFLTYFQNEAQLEKSRLLSDRFSAERPKGSFSTLEIQRTEQGDSAMYLCASSSTAGSYEQYFGPGTRLTVT.

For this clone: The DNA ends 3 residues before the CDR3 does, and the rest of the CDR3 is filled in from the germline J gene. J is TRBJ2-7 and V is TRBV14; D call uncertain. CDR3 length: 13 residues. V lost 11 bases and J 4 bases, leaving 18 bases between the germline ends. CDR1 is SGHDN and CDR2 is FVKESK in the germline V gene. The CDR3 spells CAGLPQRSYEQYF. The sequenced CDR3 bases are TGTGCCGGCCTACCCCAGCGTTCGTACGAG.

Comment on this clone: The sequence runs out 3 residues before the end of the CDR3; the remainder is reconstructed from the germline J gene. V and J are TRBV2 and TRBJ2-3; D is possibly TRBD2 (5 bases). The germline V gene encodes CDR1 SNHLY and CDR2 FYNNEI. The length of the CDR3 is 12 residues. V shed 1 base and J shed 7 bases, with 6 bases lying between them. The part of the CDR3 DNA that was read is TGTGCCAGCAGTGAAGAGCGGAATACG. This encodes CASSEERNT. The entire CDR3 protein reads CASSEERNTQYF. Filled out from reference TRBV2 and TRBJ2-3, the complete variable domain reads EPEVTQTPSHQVTQMGQEVILRCVPISNHLYFYWYRQILGQKVEFLVSFYNNEISEKSEIFDDQFSVERPDGSNFTLKIRSTKLEDSAMYFCASSEERNTQYFGPGTRLTVL.

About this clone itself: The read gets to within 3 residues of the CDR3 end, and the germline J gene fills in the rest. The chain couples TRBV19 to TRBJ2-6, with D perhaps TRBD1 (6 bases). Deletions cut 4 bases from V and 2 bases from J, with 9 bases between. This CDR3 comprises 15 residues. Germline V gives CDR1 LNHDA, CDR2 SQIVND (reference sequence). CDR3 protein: CASSKGVAGANVLTF. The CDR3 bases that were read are TGTGCCAGTAGTAAGGGGGTTGCTGGGGCCAACGTC.

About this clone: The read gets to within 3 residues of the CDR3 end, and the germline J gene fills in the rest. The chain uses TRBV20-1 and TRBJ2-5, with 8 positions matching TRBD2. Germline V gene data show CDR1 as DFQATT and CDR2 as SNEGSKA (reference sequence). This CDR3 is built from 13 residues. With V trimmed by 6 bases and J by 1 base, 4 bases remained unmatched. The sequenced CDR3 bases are TGCAGTGCCCTAAGCGGGGGCCAAGAGACC. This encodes CSALSGGQET. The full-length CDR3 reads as CSALSGGQETQYF.

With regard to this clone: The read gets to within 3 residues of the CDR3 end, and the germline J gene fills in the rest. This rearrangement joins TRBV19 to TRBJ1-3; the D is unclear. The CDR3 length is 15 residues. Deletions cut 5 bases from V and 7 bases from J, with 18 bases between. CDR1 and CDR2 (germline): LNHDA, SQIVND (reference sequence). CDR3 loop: CASSLLLPSGNTIYF. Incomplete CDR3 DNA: TGTGCCAGTAGTCTCCTGTTACCCTCGGGTAACACC.

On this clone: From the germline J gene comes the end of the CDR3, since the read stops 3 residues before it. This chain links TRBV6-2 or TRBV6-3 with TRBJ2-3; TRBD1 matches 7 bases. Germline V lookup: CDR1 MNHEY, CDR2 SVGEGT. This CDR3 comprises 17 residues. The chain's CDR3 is CASTMRQGEGNNQPQYF. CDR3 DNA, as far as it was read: TGTGCCAGCACCATGCGACAGGGTGAGGGGAACAATCAGCCG.

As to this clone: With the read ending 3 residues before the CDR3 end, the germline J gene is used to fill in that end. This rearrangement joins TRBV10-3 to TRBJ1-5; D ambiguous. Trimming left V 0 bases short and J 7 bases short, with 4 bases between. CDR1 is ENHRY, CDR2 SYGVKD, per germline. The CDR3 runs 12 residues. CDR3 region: CAISESLQPQHF. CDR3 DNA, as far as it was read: TGTGCCATCAGTGAGTCGTTACAGCCC.

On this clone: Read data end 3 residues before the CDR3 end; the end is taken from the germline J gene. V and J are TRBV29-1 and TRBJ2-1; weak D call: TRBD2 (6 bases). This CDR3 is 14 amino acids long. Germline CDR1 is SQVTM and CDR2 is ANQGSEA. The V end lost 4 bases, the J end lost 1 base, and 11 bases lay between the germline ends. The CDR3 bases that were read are TGCAGCGTTGTCAGAGGAGGGTCCTACAATGAG. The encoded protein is CSVVRGGSYNE. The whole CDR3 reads CSVVRGGSYNEQFF.

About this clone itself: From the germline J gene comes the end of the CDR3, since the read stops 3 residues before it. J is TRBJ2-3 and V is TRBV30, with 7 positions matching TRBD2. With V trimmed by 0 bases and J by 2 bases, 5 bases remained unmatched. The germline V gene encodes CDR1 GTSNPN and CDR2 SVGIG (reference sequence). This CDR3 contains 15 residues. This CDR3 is CAWSVGDYSTDTQYF. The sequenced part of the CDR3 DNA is TGTGCCTGGAGTGTCGGGGACTACTCCACAGATACG.

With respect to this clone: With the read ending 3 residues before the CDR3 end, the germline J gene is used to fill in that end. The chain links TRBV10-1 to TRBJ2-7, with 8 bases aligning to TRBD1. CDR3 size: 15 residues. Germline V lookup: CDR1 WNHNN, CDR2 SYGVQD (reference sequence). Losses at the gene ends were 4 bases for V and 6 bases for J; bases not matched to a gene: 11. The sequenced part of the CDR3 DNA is TGCGCCAGCAGTGCGCCCGGACAGGGACGAGGCGAG. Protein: CASSAPGQGRGE. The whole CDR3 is CASSAPGQGRGEQYF.